This TCR beta chain originates from a study of blood T cell repertoires in COVID-19. Study information: From the United States, Italy and Spain came samples of acute and convalescent COVID-19. PBMCs, B-cell-depleted T cells, or T cells were the source of the cDNA or gDNA that made up the material.

The authors' processing: Counts of nucleated cells, estimated from reference gene primer amplification, were obtained. Some clones are missing from TCRdb's copy, which holds only in-frame ones; the method was immunoSEQ multiplex PCR. From that table come the V and J calls and clone size; the DNA was used to work out D and trimming. The data contain about 200,000 clones, around 90% of them singletons. In germline, CDR1 is SGHTA, CDR2 FQGNSA. The CDR3 contains 15 residues. V gave up 5 bases and J gave up 6 bases, with 17 bases separating them. The V gene is TRBV7-2, the J gene TRBJ2-4, with a possible D match to TRBD1 (6 bases). The clonotype comes from a man in his 60s with acute or convalescent COVID-19. Sequencing was performed on peripheral blood. Here the CDR3 reads CASSRDMGAGNIQYF. For the CDR3, the DNA is TGTGCCAGCAGCCGGGACATGGGGGCAGGAAACATTCAGTACTTC.